This T cell receptor beta chain was recovered during a study of T cell responses to AZD1222 COVID-19 vaccine. Study-wide context: Doses given second, at about 4 or about 12 weeks, were pooled. Findings and caveats of the study: Receipt of two AZD1222 doses was followed by a rise in Spike-specific TCR breadth and depth. Unmutated regions of variants are reportedly targeted by nearly half of spike-specific TCRs.

Method: immunoSEQ multiplex PCR; TCRdb's copy keeps in-frame clones and lacks some. The sample has approximately 97,000 clones; 91% are singletons. Regarding this clone: Antigen specificity is unknown.

The starting material was peripheral blood, obtained on day 0 of AZD1222 vaccination. The receptor was isolated from an adult in good health.

The CDR3 nucleotides are TGTGCCAGCAGTTACTCGCGGGGGCCCACCTACGAGCAGTACTTC. Its translation: CASSYSRGPTYEQYF. The V and J genes are TRBV6-5 and TRBJ2-7, with TRBD2 as a possible D gene (7 bases). Germline V gene data show CDR1 as MNHEY and CDR2 as SVGAGI. The ends were cut back, 0 bases at V and 2 bases at J, with 11 bases in the middle. The CDR3 has 15 amino acids.